Described below is a single TCR beta chain sequence and its context. The sample is drawn from a study of blood T cell repertoires in COVID-19. Study as a whole: COVID-19 samples from acute and convalescent phases originated in the United States, Italy and Spain. From T cells, B-cell-depleted T cells, or PBMCs came the material, which was cDNA or gDNA.

How the authors handled the data: Reference gene primer amplification gave nucleated cell count estimates. Repertoires were generated with immunoSEQ multiplex PCR, while TCRdb's copy carries only in-frame clones and drops some. V and J calls and clone size follow that table, whereas D and trimming were derived from the DNA. The sample has some 89,000 clones; about three quarters are singletons. V shed 4 bases and J shed 9 bases, with 16 bases lying between them. CDR3 length: 15 residues. The germline V gene has CDR1 SNHLY and CDR2 FYNNEI. The sequence derives from a man aged 70-80 years with acute or convalescent COVID-19. The chain combines TRBV2 with TRBJ1-6, with a weak D call TRBD1 (5 bases). The sequencing input was peripheral blood. This CDR3 is CASSVVTRGGSPLHF. The CDR3 DNA sequence: TGTGCCAGCAGTGTTGTCACACGGGGGGGTTCACCCCTCCACTTT.